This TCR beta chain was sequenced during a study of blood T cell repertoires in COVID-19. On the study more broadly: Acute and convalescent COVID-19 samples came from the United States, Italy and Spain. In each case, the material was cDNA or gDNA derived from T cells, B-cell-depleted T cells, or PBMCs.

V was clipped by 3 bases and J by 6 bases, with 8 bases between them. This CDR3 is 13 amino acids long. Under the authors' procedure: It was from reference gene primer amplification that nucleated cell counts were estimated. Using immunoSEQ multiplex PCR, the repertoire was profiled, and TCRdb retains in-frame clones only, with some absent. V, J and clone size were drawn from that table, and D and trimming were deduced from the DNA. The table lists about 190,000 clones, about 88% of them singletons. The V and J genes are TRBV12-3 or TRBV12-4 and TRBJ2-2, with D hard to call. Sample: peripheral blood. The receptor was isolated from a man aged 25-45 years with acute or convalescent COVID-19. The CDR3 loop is CASSFVNSGELFF. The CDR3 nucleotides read TGTGCCAGCAGTTTTGTCAATTCCGGGGAGCTGTTTTTT.